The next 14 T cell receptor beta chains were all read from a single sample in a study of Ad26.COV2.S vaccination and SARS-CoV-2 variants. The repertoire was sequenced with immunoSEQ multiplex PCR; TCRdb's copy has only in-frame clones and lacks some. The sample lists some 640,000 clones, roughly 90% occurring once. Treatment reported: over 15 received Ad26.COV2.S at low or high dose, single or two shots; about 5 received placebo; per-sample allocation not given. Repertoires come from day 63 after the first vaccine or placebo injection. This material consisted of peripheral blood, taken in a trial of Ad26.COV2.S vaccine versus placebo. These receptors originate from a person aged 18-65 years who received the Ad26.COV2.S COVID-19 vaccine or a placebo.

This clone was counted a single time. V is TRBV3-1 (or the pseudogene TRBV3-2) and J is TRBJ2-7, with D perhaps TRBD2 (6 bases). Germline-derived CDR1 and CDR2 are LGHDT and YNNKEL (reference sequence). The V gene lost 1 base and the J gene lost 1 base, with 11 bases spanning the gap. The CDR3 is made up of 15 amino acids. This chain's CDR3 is CASSQVTSLSYEQYF. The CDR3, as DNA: TGTGCCAGCAGCCAAGTAACTAGCCTATCCTACGAGCAGTACTTC.

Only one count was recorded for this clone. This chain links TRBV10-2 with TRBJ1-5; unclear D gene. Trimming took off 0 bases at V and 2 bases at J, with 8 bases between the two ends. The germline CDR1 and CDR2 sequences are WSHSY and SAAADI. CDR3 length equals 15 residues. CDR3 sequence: CASSESRDGNQPQHF. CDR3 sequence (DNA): TGCGCCAGCAGTGAGTCGAGGGATGGCAATCAGCCCCAGCATTTT.

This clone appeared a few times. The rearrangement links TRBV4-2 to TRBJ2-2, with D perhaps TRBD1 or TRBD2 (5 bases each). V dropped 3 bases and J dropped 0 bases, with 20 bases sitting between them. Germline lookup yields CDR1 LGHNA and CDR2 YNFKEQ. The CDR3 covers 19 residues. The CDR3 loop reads CASSQGSPGAFANTGELFF. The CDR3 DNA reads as TGTGCCAGCAGCCAGGGCTCCCCCGGGGCCTTCGCGAACACCGGGGAGCTGTTTTTT.

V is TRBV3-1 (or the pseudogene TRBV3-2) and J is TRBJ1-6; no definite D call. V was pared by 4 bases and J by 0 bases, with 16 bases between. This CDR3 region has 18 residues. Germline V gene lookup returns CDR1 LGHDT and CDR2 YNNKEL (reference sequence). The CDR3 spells CASSPEGDGSSYNSPLHF. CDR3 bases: TGTGCCAGCAGCCCCGAAGGTGACGGGAGCTCCTATAATTCACCCCTCCACTTT.

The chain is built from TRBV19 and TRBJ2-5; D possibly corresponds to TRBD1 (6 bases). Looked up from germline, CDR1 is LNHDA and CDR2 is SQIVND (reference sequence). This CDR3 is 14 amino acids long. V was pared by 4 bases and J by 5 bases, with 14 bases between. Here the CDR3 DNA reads TGTGCCAGTAGTAGGCCAGGGGCTGGGGAGACCCAGTACTTC. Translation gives CASSRPGAGETQYF.

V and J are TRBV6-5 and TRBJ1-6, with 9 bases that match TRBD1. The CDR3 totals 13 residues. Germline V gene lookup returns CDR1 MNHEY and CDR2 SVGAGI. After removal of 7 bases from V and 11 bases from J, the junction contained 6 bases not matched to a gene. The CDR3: CASNQDRGAPLHF. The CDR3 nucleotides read TGTGCCAGCAACCAGGACAGGGGAGCACCCCTCCACTTT.

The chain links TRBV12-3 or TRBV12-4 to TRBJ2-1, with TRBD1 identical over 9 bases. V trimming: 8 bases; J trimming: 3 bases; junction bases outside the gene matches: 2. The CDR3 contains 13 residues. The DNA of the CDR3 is TGTGCCAGCCCGGGACAGGGCTACAATGAGCAGTTCTTC. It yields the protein CASPGQGYNEQFF.

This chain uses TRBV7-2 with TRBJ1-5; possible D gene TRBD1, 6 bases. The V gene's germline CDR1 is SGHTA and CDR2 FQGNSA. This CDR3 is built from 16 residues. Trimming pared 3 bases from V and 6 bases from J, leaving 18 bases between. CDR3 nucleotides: TGTGCCAGCAGCTTTTTGGGGGGCGTCGGCGGTCAGCCCCAGCATTTT. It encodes CASSFLGGVGGQPQHF.

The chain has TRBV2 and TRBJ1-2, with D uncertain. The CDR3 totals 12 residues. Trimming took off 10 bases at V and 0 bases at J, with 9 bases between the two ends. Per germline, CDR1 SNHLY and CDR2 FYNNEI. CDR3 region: CATRTANYGYTF. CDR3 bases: TGTGCCACCCGGACGGCTAACTATGGCTACACCTTC.

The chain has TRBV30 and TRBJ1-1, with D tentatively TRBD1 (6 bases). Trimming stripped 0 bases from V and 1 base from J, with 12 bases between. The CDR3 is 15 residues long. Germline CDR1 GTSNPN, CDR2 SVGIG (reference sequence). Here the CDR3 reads CAWSVRGAGNTEAFF. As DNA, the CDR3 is TGTGCCTGGAGTGTACGGGGGGCCGGGAACACTGAAGCTTTCTTT.

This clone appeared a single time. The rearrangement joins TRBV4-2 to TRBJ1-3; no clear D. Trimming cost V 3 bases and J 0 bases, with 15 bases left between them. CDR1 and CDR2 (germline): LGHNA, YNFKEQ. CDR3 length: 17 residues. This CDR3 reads CASSQTDRTSSGNTIYF. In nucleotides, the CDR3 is TGTGCCAGCAGCCAGACCGACCGGACCAGCTCTGGAAACACCATATATTTT.

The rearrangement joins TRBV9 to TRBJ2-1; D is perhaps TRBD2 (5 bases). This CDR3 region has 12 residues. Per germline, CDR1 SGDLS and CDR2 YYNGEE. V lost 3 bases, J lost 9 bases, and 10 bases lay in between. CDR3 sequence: CASSGERREQFF. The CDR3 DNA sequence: TGTGCCAGCAGCGGAGAGCGGCGTGAGCAGTTCTTC. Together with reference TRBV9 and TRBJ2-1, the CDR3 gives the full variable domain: DSGVTQTPKHLITATGQRVTLRCSPRSGDLSVYWYQQSLDQGLQFLIQYYNGEERAKGNILERFSAQQFPDLHSELNLSSLELGDSALYFCASSGERREQFFGPGTRLTVL.

Written as DNA, the CDR3 is TGTGCCAGCAGCTTAGGGGGGAATGATGGCTACACCTTC. Amino acid sequence: CASSLGGNDGYTF. V usage is TRBV7-9 and J usage is TRBJ1-2, with D perhaps matching TRBD1 (5 bases). The CDR3 extends over 13 amino acids. Trimming pared 1 base from V and 6 bases from J, leaving 9 bases between. Looked up from germline, CDR1 is SEHNR and CDR2 is FQNEAQ (reference sequence).

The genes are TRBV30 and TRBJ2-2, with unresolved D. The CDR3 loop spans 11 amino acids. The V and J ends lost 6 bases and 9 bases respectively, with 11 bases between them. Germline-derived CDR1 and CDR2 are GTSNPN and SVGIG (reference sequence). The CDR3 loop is CACRYSRELFF. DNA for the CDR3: TGTGCCTGCAGGTACTCCAGGGAGCTGTTTTTT. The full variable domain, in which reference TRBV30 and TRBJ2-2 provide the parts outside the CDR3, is SQTIHQWPATLVQPVGSPLSLECTVEGTSNPNLYWYRQAAGRGLQLLFYSVGIGQISSEVPQNLSASRPQDRQFILSSKKLLLSDSGFYLCACRYSRELFFGEGSRLTVL.